This T cell receptor (beta chain) was identified during a study of identical twins. Whole-study results and caveats: Analyses of zero insertions could, in part, be confounded by invariant MAIT and iNKT cells. Out-of-frame alpha sequences common to twins exhibited a surplus of low generation probability.

TCRdb re-called the 5' RACE reads through MiXCR, storing one row per CDR3 protein. The sample consists of under 900,000 distinct CDR3 sequences, 9% to 15% of them appearing once. This clonotype was recorded a few times. Antigen: not known. The sample was also linked to a second study, of yellow fever vaccine responses in identical twins.

This sequence was found in a young woman in good health. Sequenced material: PBMCs.

CDR3 protein: CASSQGLVSEQFF. CDR3 nucleotide sequence: TGTGCCAGCAGCCAGGGACTAGTGAGTGAGCAGTTCTTC. The chain carries TRBV3-1 and TRBJ2-1; TRBD2 matches at 8 bases. Germline values: CDR1 LGHDT, CDR2 YNNKEL (reference sequence). The CDR3 has 13 amino acids. With V trimmed by 3 bases and J by 9 bases, 4 bases remained unmatched.